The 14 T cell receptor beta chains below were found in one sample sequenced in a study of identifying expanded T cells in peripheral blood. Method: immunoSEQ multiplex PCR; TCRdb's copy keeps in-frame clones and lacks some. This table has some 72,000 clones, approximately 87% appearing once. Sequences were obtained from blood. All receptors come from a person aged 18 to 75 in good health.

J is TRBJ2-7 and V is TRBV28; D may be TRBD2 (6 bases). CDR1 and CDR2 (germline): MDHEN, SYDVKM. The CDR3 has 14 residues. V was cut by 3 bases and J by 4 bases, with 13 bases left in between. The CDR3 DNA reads TGTGCCAGCAGTTTCAGCGGGTCGGATTACGAGCAGTACTTC. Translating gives CASSFSGSDYEQYF.

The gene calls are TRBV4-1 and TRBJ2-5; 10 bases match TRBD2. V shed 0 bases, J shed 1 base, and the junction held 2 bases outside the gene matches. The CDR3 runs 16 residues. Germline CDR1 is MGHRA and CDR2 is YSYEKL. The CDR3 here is CASSQDERGGQETQYF. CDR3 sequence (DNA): TGCGCCAGCAGCCAAGACGAGCGGGGGGGCCAAGAGACCCAGTACTTC.

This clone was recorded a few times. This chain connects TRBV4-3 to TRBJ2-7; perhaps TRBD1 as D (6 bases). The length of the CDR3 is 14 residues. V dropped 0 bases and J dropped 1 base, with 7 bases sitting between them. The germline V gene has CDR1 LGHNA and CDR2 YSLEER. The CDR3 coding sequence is TGCGCCAGCAGCCAAGATGGGACATCCTACGAGCAGTACTTC. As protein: CASSQDGTSYEQYF.

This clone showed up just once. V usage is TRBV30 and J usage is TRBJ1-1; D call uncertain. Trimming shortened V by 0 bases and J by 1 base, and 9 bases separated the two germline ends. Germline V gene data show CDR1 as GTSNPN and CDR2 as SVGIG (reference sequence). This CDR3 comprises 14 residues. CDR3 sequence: CAWSVPRRNTEAFF. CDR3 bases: TGTGCCTGGAGTGTGCCCAGGAGGAACACTGAAGCTTTCTTT.

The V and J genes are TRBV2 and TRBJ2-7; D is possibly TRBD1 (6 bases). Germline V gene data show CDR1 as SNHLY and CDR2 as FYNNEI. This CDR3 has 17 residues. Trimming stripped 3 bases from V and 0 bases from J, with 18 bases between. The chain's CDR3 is CASSESTGWGNSYEQYF. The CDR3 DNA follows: TGTGCCAGCAGTGAGTCCACAGGGTGGGGGAACTCCTACGAGCAGTACTTC.

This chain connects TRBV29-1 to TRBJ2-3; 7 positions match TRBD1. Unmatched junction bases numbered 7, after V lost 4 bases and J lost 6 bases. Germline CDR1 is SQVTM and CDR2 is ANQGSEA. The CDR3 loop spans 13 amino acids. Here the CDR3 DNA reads TGCAGCGTTGCGGAGACAGGGTACGATACGCAGTATTTT. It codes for CSVAETGYDTQYF.

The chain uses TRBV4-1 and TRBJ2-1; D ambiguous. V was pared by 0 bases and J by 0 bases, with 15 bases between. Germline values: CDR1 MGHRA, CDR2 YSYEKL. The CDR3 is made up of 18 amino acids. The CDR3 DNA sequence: TGCGCCAGCAGCCAAGATAAGTCGTTCGGTACCTCCTACAATGAGCAGTTCTTC. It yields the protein CASSQDKSFGTSYNEQFF.

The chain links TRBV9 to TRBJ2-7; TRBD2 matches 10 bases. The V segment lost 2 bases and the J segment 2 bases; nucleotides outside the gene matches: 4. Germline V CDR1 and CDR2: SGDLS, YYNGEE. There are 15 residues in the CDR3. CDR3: CASSVGLAAAYEQYF. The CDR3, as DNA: TGTGCCAGCAGCGTCGGACTAGCGGCTGCCTACGAGCAGTACTTC. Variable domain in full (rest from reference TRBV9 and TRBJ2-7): DSGVTQTPKHLITATGQRVTLRCSPRSGDLSVYWYQQSLDQGLQFLIQYYNGEERAKGNILERFSAQQFPDLHSELNLSSLELGDSALYFCASSVGLAAAYEQYFGPGTRLTVT.

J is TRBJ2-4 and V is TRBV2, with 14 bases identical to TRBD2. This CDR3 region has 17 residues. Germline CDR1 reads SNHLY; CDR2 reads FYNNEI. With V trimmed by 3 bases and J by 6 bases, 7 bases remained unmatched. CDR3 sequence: CASSDFVGLAGVNIQYF. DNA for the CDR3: TGTGCCAGCAGTGATTTTGTGGGACTAGCGGGAGTAAACATTCAGTACTTC.

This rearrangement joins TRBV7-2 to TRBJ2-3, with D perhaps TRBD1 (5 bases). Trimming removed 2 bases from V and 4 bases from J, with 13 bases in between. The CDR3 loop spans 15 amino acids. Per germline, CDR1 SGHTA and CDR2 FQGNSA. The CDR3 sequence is CASSLWQGGSDTQYF. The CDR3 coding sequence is TGTGCCAGCAGCTTATGGCAGGGTGGGTCAGATACGCAGTATTTT.

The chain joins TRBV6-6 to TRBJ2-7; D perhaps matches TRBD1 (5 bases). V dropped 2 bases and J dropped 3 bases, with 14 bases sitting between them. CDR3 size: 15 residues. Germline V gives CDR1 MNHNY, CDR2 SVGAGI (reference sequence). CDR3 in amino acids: CASSYAVTDNYEQYF. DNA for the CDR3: TGTGCCAGCAGTTACGCGGTGACAGATAACTACGAGCAGTACTTC.

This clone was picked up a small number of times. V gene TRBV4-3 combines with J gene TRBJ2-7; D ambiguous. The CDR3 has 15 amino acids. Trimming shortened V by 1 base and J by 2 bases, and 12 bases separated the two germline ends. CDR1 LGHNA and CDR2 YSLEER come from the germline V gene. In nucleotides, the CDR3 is TGCGCCAGCAGCCAAGTCGTCCCCGCGACCTACGAGCAGTACTTC. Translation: CASSQVVPATYEQYF.

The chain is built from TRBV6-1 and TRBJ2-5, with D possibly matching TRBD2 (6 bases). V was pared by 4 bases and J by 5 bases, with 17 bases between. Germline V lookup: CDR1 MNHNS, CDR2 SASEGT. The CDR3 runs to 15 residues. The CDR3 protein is CASSATLRGSETQYF. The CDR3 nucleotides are TGTGCCAGCAGTGCCACGCTCCGGGGGAGCGAGACCCAGTACTTC.

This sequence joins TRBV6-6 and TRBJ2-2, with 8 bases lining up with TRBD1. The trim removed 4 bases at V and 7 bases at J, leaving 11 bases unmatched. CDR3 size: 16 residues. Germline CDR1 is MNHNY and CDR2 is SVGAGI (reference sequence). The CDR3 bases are TGTGCCAGCAGTTCCTTACCGACAGGGGCGGGCGGGGAGCTGTTTTTT. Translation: CASSSLPTGAGGELFF.